This TCR beta chain was obtained from a study of blood T cells in healthy people across ages. Notes on the study in general: Roughly linearly, TCR beta diversity per million T cells fell as age increased. A greater number of naive CD4+ cells and higher diversity distinguished long-lived donors from aged donors.

Each donor was a healthy Caucasian individual from Russia, aged roughly 6 to 95. Through a sample-barcoded 5' primer and a J-beta primer mix, a second PCR was run for roughly 6 to 12 cycles. TCRdb redid the calling of the 5' RACE reads with MiXCR, one entry per CDR3 protein. The sample includes more than 1,400,000 distinct CDR3 sequences, around 39% of them seen just once. The sample holds one count of this clonotype. Its antigen is currently unknown. The sequenced sample consisted of blood. The TCR sequence derives from a woman aged 18 to 35 in good health.

CDR3 protein: CASEYNGGNEQYF. The DNA for the CDR3 is TGTGCCAGCGAATACAACGGAGGGAATGAGCAGTACTTC. This sequence joins TRBV6-9 and TRBJ2-5; perhaps TRBD2 as D (6 bases). From germline, CDR1 is MNHGY and CDR2 SVAAGI. The CDR3 covers 13 residues. The V end lost 8 bases, the J end lost 11 bases, and 21 bases lay between the germline ends.